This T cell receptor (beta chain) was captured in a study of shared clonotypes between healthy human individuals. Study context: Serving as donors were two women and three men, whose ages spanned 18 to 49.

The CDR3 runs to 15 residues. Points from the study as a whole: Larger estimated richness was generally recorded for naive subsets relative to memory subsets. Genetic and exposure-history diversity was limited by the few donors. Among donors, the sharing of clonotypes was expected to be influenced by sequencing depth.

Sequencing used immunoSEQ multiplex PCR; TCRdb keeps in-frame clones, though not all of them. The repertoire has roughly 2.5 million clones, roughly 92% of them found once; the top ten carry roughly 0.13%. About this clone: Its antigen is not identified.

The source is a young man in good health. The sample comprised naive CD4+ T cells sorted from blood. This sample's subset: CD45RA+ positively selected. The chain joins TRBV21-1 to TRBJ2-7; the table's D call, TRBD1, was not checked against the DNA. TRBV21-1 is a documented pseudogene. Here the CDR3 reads CASSKALRRVVEQYF. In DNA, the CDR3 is TGTGCCAGCAGCAAAGCGCTTCGCAGGGTCGTCGAGCAGTACTTC.